These T cell receptor beta chains were read from a single sample in a study of T cells in Graves' hyperthyroidism and ophthalmopathy. One entry per CDR3 protein, called by TCRdb with MiXCR from the multiplex PCR reads. Of fewer than 750,000 distinct CDR3 sequences in the sample, around 15% are singletons; the top ten hold over 3.5%. Material for sequencing was blood. Receptor source: a middle-aged woman with Graves' ophthalmopathy. The CDR3 runs from the conserved cysteine through the conserved F or W. The D gene is left open where the match is weak. The size field is filled for only some rows; it gives once, few, many or a size class.

v_call	clone_size	d_call	j_call	cdr3_nt	cdr3_aa
TRBV6-1	many	.	TRBJ1-3	TGTGCCAGCAGTGAAGAACTAGGATCGCCTGGAAACACCATATATTTT	CASSEELGSPGNTIYF
TRBV7-8	many	.	TRBJ2-7	TGTGCCAGCAGCTTAGGGTCTGTCCAGGGACACTACGAGCAGTACTTC	CASSLGSVQGHYEQYF
TRBV28	.	TRBD2	TRBJ2-2	TGTGCCAGCAGTGAGTCTAGCGGGAGAGATGGGGGCACCGGGGAGCTGTTTTTT	CASSESSGRDGGTGELFF
TRBV20-1	.	TRBD1	TRBJ2-7	TGCAGTGCTAGAGAACTACAGGGGATCTACGAGCAGTACTTC	CSARELQGIYEQYF
TRBV19	.	TRBD1	TRBJ1-5	TGTGCCAGCTCCGACAGGGGGGCTTTAGGATATAGCAATCAGCCCCAGCATTTT	CASSDRGALGYSNQPQHF
TRBV29-1	many	TRBD1	TRBJ1-2	TGCAGTACAAGGACAGGAGGGGACTATGGCTACACCTTC	CSTRTGGDYGYTF
TRBV28	.	.	TRBJ2-7	TGTGCCAGCAGTTTATCGTCGGGTGGGAGCTCCTACGAGCAGTACTTC	CASSLSSGGSSYEQYF
TRBV19	few	.	TRBJ1-1	TGTGCCAGTAGTATAGCGTGGGACATACAGAACACTGAAGCTTTCTTT	CASSIAWDIQNTEAFF
TRBV27	many	.	TRBJ1-6	TGTGCCAGCAGCATGGACGGACCTAATTCACCCCTCCACTTT	CASSMDGPNSPLHF
TRBV6-1	many	.	TRBJ2-2	TGTGCCAGCTTCACAACAGCTGCGAACACCGGGGAGCTGTTTTTT	CASFTTAANTGELFF
TRBV7-9	.	.	TRBJ2-5	TGTGCCAGCAGCCCAAACCGAAGGTACCAAGAGACCCAGTACTTC	CASSPNRRYQETQYF
TRBV15	.	TRBD2	TRBJ2-7	TGTGCCACCAGCAGAGACCCTACTAGCGTCTCCTACGAGCAGTACTTC	CATSRDPTSVSYEQYF
TRBV7-9	many	.	TRBJ2-4	TGTGCCAGCAGCCAAGGGGCTGGGATAGCCAAAAACATTCAGTACTTC	CASSQGAGIAKNIQYF
TRBV18	.	.	TRBJ1-2	TGTGCCAGCTCACCACCGACAACAGATGGCTACACCTTC	CASSPPTTDGYTF
TRBV11-2	many	.	TRBJ2-7	TGTGCCAGCAGCTGGGCATTAGCGGTCTACGAGCAGTACTTC	CASSWALAVYEQYF
TRBV19	.	TRBD1	TRBJ2-4	TGTGCCAGTAAAGATGGACAGGGTGGATACATTCAGTACTTC	CASKDGQGGYIQYF
TRBV28	many	.	TRBJ2-5	TGTGCCAGCAGTTCTAGTAAAAGGACCCAGTACTTC	CASSSSKRTQYF
TRBV19	.	.	TRBJ2-7	TGTGCCAGTAGTAGTTTTCGGGGCTACGAGCAGTACTTC	CASSSFRGYEQYF
TRBV5-1	many	.	TRBJ2-5	TGCGCCAGCAGCAGCGTAGGACAACAAGAGACCCAGTACTTC	CASSSVGQQETQYF
TRBV28	.	TRBD2	TRBJ2-7	TGTGCCGGCAGCCTAGGACTAGCGGGCTCCTACGAGCAGTACTTC	CAGSLGLAGSYEQYF
TRBV11-3	many	TRBD1	TRBJ2-5	TGTGCCAGCAGCTCGCCAATTGACAGGGGGCGGCGAGAGACCCAGTACTTC	CASSSPIDRGRRETQYF
TRBV24-1	many	.	TRBJ1-1	TGTGCCACCAGCAGAGGGTCAGAAGCTTTCTTT	CATSRGSEAFF
TRBV27	many	TRBD2	TRBJ2-3	TGTGCCAGCAGTGCCCGACTAGCGGGAGGCACAGATACGCAGTATTTT	CASSARLAGGTDTQYF
TRBV28	many	TRBD1	TRBJ1-2	TGTGCCAGCAGATCCGGGACAGGTTATGGCTACACCTTC	CASRSGTGYGYTF
TRBV20-1	many	.	TRBJ2-7	TGCAGTGCCTCGGAAGATTTTTCCAACGAGCAGTACTTC	CSASEDFSNEQYF
TRBV20-1	many	.	TRBJ1-5	TGCAGTGCTAGATGGGGGAAGCAGCCCCAGCATTTT	CSARWGKQPQHF
TRBV11-1	once	.	TRBJ2-1	TGTGCCAGCAGTCACGGGGATTACAATGAGCAGTTCTTC	CASSHGDYNEQFF
TRBV7-2	many	.	TRBJ2-2	TGTGCCAGCAGCTCAGGGCGGGATGGGAACACCGGGGAGCTGTTTTTT	CASSSGRDGNTGELFF
TRBV4-1	many	TRBD1	TRBJ1-1	TGCGCCAGCAGCCAACCTTACAGGGGGCGAGGCACTGAAGCTTTCTTT	CASSQPYRGRGTEAFF
TRBV9	once	.	TRBJ2-1	TGTGCCAGCAGCGTAGCTATTGGCTTGAGCTCCTACAATGAGCAGTTCTTC	CASSVAIGLSSYNEQFF
TRBV2	few	TRBD2	TRBJ2-5	TGTGCCAGCAGTGCTAGCGGGAGGCCGGAGACCCAGTACTTC	CASSASGRPETQYF
TRBV13	many	TRBD1	TRBJ2-7	TGTGCCAGCAGCGCCGGACAGGGGATCTACGAGCAGTACTTC	CASSAGQGIYEQYF
TRBV29-1	many	.	TRBJ2-7	TGCAGCGTTGAATCGGGGGTCGGCGGCTACGAGCAGTACTTC	CSVESGVGGYEQYF
TRBV29-1	.	.	TRBJ2-1	TGCAGCGCCTTGGGGTACAATGAGCAGTTCTTC	CSALGYNEQFF
TRBV6-1	many	.	TRBJ2-4	TGTGCCAGCACCGCAGCGGGCTTTGAAAACATTCAGTACTTC	CASTAAGFENIQYF
TRBV6-2/TRBV6-3	many	.	TRBJ2-7	TGTGCCAGCGACGACCGGGACATAGCCGAGCAGTACTTC	CASDDRDIAEQYF
TRBV12-3/TRBV12-4	many	.	TRBJ1-5	TGTGCCAGCGGCCTTGAGGGGAGTCAGCCCCAGCATTTT	CASGLEGSQPQHF
TRBV7-9	many	.	TRBJ2-7	TGTGCCAGCAGCTTAGCGCTAGCAGCGGACTACGAGCAGTACTTC	CASSLALAADYEQYF
TRBV20-1	many	.	TRBJ2-2	TGCAGTGCTAGACGAGGGGATACCGGGGAGCTGTTTTTT	CSARRGDTGELFF
TRBV7-8	few	.	TRBJ2-7	TGTGCCAGCAGCTTACGGACACGCGTACGCGAGCAGTACTTC	CASSLRTRVREQYF
TRBV10-3	many	.	TRBJ1-1	TGTGCCATCAGTGAAAAGACAGCCGAAGCTTTCTTT	CAISEKTAEAFF
TRBV4-1	.	.	TRBJ1-5	TGCGCCAGCAGCCAAGGAAGGACTTCTGGTCAGCCCCAGCATTTT	CASSQGRTSGQPQHF
TRBV13	once	TRBD2	TRBJ2-2	TGTGCCAGCAGCCCATGGACTAGCGGGAGGGAGCTGTTTTTT	CASSPWTSGRELFF
TRBV5-4	.	.	TRBJ2-5	TGTGCCAGCAGACCCCAGGGTTTCGGAGAGACCCAGTACTTC	CASRPQGFGETQYF
TRBV10-3	many	TRBD1	TRBJ1-2	TGTGCCATCAGTCGACAGGGGGCCAACTATGGCTACACCTTC	CAISRQGANYGYTF
TRBV28	few	TRBD1	TRBJ2-6	TGTGCCAGCACGGACAGGGGACCCTCTGGGGCCAACGTCCTGACTTTC	CASTDRGPSGANVLTF
TRBV6-1	many	.	TRBJ1-1	TGTGCCAGCAGTGAACAACCCGGACTCGGGTTGAACACTGAAGCTTTCTTT	CASSEQPGLGLNTEAFF
TRBV2	many	.	TRBJ1-2	TGTGCCAGCAGTGAAAATTCTGGCTACACCTTC	CASSENSGYTF
TRBV10-3	many	TRBD2	TRBJ2-5	TGTGCCATCAGCGAACAGCGGGAGAAAGAGACCCAGTACTTC	CAISEQREKETQYF
TRBV20-1	many	.	TRBJ2-5	TGCAGTGCTAGAGGGGGCAGCTACCAAGAGACCCAGTACTTC	CSARGGSYQETQYF
TRBV6-5	.	TRBD1	TRBJ1-2	TGTGCCAGCAGTTACTCTGTTGCGGGACAGGGGATCAGCTACACCTTC	CASSYSVAGQGISYTF
TRBV15	many	.	TRBJ1-1	TGTGCCACCAGCAGTCCTAGAGGTTCCACTGAAGCTTTCTTT	CATSSPRGSTEAFF
TRBV12-3/TRBV12-4	many	.	TRBJ2-5	TGTGCCAGCAGCCTGGGGAACTGGGAGACCCAGTACTTC	CASSLGNWETQYF